This T cell receptor beta chain derives from a study of blood T cell repertoires in COVID-19. Libraries were prepared by immunoSEQ multiplex PCR; TCRdb keeps only in-frame clonotypes and omits some of them. The table shows roughly 180,000 clones, with about three quarters occurring only once. This CDR3 is 16 amino acids long. V trimming: 0 bases; J trimming: 6 bases; junction bases outside the gene matches: 5. CDR1 is SGHRS and CDR2 is YFSETQ in the germline V gene. Input material: peripheral blood. The clonotype originates from a woman aged 50 to 60 with active or convalescent COVID-19. V and J are TRBV5-1 and TRBJ1-6; the match to TRBD1 covers 8 bases. The CDR3 protein is CASSLVTGAGNSPLHF. The DNA for the CDR3 is TGCGCCAGCAGCTTGGTGACAGGGGCGGGTAATTCACCCCTCCACTTT.